This T cell receptor (beta chain) stems from a study of spatial heterogeneity in lung cancer. At least ten counts were recorded for this clonotype. Every TCR cDNA molecule bore a unique molecular identifier. TCRdb analysed the 5' RACE reads with MiXCR anew, one entry per CDR3 protein. The data contain 10,000 to 15,000 distinct CDR3 sequences, approximately 4% of them seen just once; the ten biggest clones take up roughly 45%. Time point in this sample: sample taken at primary tumor resection. In each case, whole RNA from tumor, nontumor lung or frozen PBMC was sequenced unsorted. CDR3 length: 11 amino acids. Germline V gene data show CDR1 as MDHEN and CDR2 as SYDVKM. Trimming took 7 bases from V and 7 from J, leaving 7 bases between them.

This receptor was obtained from a male donor with early-stage non-small cell lung cancer. The chain combines TRBV28 with TRBJ2-2; D not certain. The source was PBMCs, collected at surgery. In DNA form, the CDR3 reads TGTGCCAGCAAGGTGGACGGGGAGCTGTTTTTT. It translates to CASKVDGELFF.